This T cell receptor beta chain was captured in a study of beta chain features in type 1 diabetes. The CDR3 runs to 15 residues. J lost 10 bases, V lost 0 bases, and 7 bases had no gene match. CDR1 is SGDLS, CDR2 YYNGEE, per germline. Since all of the isolated RNA was reverse transcribed, expressed TCRB transcripts were what got sequenced. Measured with immunoSEQ multiplex PCR; TCRdb has only the in-frame clones, and not every one. The data contain fewer than 7,500 clones, 70% to 80% of them singletons. This sequence joins TRBV9 and TRBJ2-1; 10 positions agree with TRBD2. This TCR was sampled from a man between 18 and 29 years old in good health. Material for sequencing was Tregs from blood. This CDR3 reads CASSVVASGGTEQFF. The CDR3, as DNA: TGTGCCAGCAGCGTAGTGGCTAGCGGGGGTACAGAGCAGTTCTTC.